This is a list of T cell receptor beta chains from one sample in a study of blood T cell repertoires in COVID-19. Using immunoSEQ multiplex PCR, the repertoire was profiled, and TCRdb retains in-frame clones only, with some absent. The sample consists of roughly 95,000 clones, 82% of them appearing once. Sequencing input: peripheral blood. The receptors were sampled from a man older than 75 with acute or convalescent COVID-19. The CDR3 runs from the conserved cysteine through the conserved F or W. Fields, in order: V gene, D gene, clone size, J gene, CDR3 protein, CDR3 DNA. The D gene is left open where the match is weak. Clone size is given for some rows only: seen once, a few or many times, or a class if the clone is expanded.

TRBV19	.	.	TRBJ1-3	CASSTPGASGNTIYF	TGTGCCAGTAGTACCCCAGGGGCCTCTGGAAACACCATATATTTT
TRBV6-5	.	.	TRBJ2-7	CASSYQTYEQYF	TGTGCCAGCAGTTATCAAACCTACGAGCAGTACTTC
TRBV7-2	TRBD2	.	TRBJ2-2	CASSFSGSLAGELFF	TGTGCCAGCAGCTTTAGCGGGAGTTTGGCCGGGGAGCTGTTTTTT
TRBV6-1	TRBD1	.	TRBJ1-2	CASSGAGTAANYGYTF	TGTGCCAGCAGTGGGGCGGGGACAGCGGCTAACTATGGCTACACCTTC
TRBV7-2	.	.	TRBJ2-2	CASSLSGLIGELFF	TGTGCCAGCAGCTTATCGGGGTTGATCGGGGAGCTGTTTTTT
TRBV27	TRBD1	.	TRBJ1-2	CASSPGQGYGYTF	TGTGCCAGCAGTCCGGGACAGGGATATGGCTACACCTTC
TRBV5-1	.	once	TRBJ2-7	CASSFGDRDAYEQYF	TGCGCCAGCAGCTTCGGGGATAGAGATGCCTACGAGCAGTACTTC
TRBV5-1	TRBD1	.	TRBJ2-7	CASSLRGLGEQYF	TGCGCCAGCAGCTTGAGGGGGCTGGGCGAGCAGTACTTC
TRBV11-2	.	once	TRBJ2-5	CASSSHGTQYF	TGTGCCAGCAGCTCCCACGGGACCCAGTACTTC
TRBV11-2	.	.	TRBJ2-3	CASSTSTGTDTQYF	TGTGCCAGCAGCACCTCGACAGGCACAGATACGCAGTATTTT
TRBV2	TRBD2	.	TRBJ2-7	CAGSWTSGTYEQYF	TGTGCCGGGTCTTGGACTAGCGGGACGTACGAGCAGTACTTC
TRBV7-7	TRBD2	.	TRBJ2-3	CASSSGGPDTQYF	TGTGCCAGCAGTTCGGGGGGGCCCGATACGCAGTATTTT
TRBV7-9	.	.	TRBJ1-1	CASRPGVNTEAFF	TGTGCCAGCAGGCCGGGAGTGAACACTGAAGCTTTCTTT
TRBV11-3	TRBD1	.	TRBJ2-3	CASSFSRGDTQYF	TGTGCCAGCAGCTTCTCCAGGGGGGATACGCAGTATTTT
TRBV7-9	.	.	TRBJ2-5	CASSLEIGLSNF	TGTGCCAGCAGCTTAGAAATAGGACTAAGTAACTTC
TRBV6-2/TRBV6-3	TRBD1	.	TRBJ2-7	CASSYRDRPYEQYF	TGTGCCAGCAGTTACCGGGACAGACCCTACGAGCAGTACTTC
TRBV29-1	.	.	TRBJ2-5	CSVGAGKETQYF	TGCAGCGTTGGGGCAGGGAAAGAGACCCAGTACTTC
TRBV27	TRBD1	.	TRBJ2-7	CASSLLGTGKDEQYF	TGTGCCAGCAGTTTATTAGGGACAGGCAAGGACGAGCAGTACTTC
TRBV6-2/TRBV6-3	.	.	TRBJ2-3	CASSRTETQYF	TGTGCCAGCAGTAGGACAGAAACGCAGTATTTT
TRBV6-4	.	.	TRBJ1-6	CASSPTPTNSPLHF	TGTGCCAGCAGTCCAACCCCCACAAATTCACCCCTCCACTTT
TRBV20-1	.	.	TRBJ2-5	CSAPETQYF	TGCAGTGCCCCGGAGACCCAGTACTTC
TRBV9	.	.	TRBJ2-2	CASSALQGSGGELFF	TGTGCCAGCAGCGCGCTACAGGGTTCCGGCGGGGAGCTGTTTTTT
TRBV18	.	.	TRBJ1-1	CASSPSAENTEAFF	TGTGCCAGCTCACCCTCGGCGGAGAACACTGAAGCTTTCTTT
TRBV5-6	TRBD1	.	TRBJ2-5	CASSLRATGKETQYF	TGTGCCAGCAGCTTACGAGCGACAGGGAAAGAGACCCAGTACTTC
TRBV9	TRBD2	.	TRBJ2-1	CASSARVSGRAGNEQFF	TGTGCCAGCAGCGCCCGGGTAAGCGGGAGGGCTGGCAATGAGCAGTTCTTC
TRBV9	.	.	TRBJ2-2	CASSSQSRPTGELFF	TGTGCCAGCAGCTCTCAATCGAGGCCCACCGGGGAGCTGTTTTTT
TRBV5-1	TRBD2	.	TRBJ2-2	CASRQLAGGVGELFF	TGCGCCAGCAGACAACTAGCGGGAGGGGTCGGGGAGCTGTTTTTT
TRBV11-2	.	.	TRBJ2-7	CASSGQFYEQYF	TGTGCCAGCAGTGGACAGTTCTACGAGCAGTACTTC
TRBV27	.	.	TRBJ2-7	CASSPRSSTYEQYF	TGTGCCAGCAGTCCTCGTAGTAGCACCTACGAGCAGTACTTC
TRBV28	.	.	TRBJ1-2	CASSLTGSYGYTF	TGTGCCAGCAGTCTCACAGGCTCCTATGGCTACACCTTC
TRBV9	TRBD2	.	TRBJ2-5	CASSVAGLGTSEETQYF	TGTGCCAGCAGCGTAGCAGGTTTAGGGACTAGCGAAGAGACCCAGTACTTC
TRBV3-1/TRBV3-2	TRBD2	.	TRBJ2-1	CASSHALRTSGYNEQFF	TGTGCCAGCAGCCATGCTCTTCGGACTAGCGGATACAATGAGCAGTTCTTC
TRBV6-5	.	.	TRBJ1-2	CASRHRSTNYGYTF	TGTGCCAGCAGGCACCGCTCTACTAACTATGGCTACACCTTC
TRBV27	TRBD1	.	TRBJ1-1	CASSLSQGVTEAFF	TGTGCCAGCAGTTTATCGCAGGGGGTGACTGAAGCTTTCTTT
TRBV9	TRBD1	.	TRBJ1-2	CASSTGTGYDYTF	TGTGCCAGCAGCACCGGGACAGGGTACGACTACACCTTC
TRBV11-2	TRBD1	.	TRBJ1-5	CASSLWGQNQPQHF	TGTGCCAGCAGCTTATGGGGACAGAATCAGCCCCAGCATTTT
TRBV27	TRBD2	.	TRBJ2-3	CASNERGGWDTQYF	TGTGCCAGCAATGAGCGGGGGGGCTGGGATACGCAGTATTTT
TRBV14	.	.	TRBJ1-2	CASSQYPMRNYGYTF	TGTGCCAGCAGCCAATATCCTATGAGAAACTATGGCTACACCTTC
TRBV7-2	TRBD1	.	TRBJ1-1	CASSLRDRGRRNTEAFF	TGTGCCAGCAGCCTCCGGGACAGGGGGCGGCGGAACACTGAAGCTTTCTTT
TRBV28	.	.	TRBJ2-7	CASSLLDSYEQYF	TGTGCCAGCAGTTTATTAGACTCCTACGAGCAGTACTTC
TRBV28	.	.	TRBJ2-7	CASSSIGTYEQYF	TGTGCCAGCAGTTCAATCGGGACCTACGAGCAGTACTTC
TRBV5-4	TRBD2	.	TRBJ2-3	CASSVAGLTGTDTQYF	TGTGCCAGCAGCGTCGCGGGACTAACCGGCACAGATACGCAGTATTTT
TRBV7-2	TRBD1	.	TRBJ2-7	CASSEGQGGPYEQYF	TGTGCCAGCAGCGAGGGACAGGGGGGCCCCTACGAGCAGTACTTC
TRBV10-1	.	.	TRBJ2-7	CASSEGEKGTGGYEQYF	TGCGCCAGCAGTGAGGGGGAAAAAGGGACTGGAGGCTACGAGCAGTACTTC
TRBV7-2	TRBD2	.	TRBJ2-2	CASSLGGGGFTGELFF	TGTGCCAGCAGCTTAGGAGGCGGGGGGTTCACCGGGGAGCTGTTTTTT
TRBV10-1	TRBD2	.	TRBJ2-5	CATRTSGVGETQYF	TGCGCCACACGGACTAGCGGGGTCGGGGAGACCCAGTACTTC
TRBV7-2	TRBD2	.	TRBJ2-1	CASSLATSGRAYEQFF	TGTGCCAGCAGCTTAGCGACAAGCGGGAGGGCCTATGAGCAGTTCTTC
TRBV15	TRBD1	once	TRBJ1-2	CATSRARTGNYGYTF	TGTGCCACCAGCAGGGCCAGGACAGGAAACTATGGCTACACCTTC
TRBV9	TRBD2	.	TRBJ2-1	CASSARLAGHNEQFF	TGTGCCAGCAGCGCCAGACTAGCGGGTCACAATGAGCAGTTCTTC
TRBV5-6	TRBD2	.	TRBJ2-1	CASSPQALTSGRRNEQFF	TGTGCCAGCAGCCCCCAGGCCCTGACTAGCGGGAGGCGGAATGAGCAGTTCTTC
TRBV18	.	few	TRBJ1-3	CASSQGSSGNTIYF	TGTGCCAGCTCACAAGGGAGCTCTGGAAACACCATATATTTT
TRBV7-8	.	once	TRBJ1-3	CASSFGVPGNTIYF	TGTGCCAGCAGCTTCGGAGTCCCTGGAAACACCATATATTTT